The present TCR beta chain was sequenced within a study of blood T cell repertoires in COVID-19. At the level of the study: Acute and convalescent COVID-19 specimens originated in the United States, Italy and Spain. Sample material is recorded as cDNA or gDNA derived from T cells, B-cell-depleted T cells, or PBMCs.

Authors' processing steps: Reference gene primer amplification yielded estimated nucleated cell counts. Method: immunoSEQ multiplex PCR; TCRdb's copy keeps in-frame clones and lacks some. The DNA gave D and trimming, while V, J and clone size come from that table. The sample yields 130,000 or so clones, about four fifths seen once. The CDR3 spans 16 residues. Germline V gene data show CDR1 as KGHSH and CDR2 as LQKENI. Trimming took 0 bases from V and 2 from J, leaving 12 bases between them. Sequencing was performed on peripheral blood. The chain joins TRBV18 to TRBJ2-3, with a possible D match to TRBD2 (6 bases). The clonotype was recovered from a human donor in a cohort sampled during active COVID-19. CDR3 loop: CASSPPISGYTDTQYF. CDR3 bases: TGTGCCAGCTCACCACCGATTAGCGGCTACACAGATACGCAGTATTTT.